This T cell receptor beta chain was observed in a study of cytomegalovirus exposure and HLA in healthy donors. Study at large: The study placed over 65% of its roughly 410 genotyped donors in the Caucasian-associated ancestry cluster.

Study-level results: Among CMV-associated TCR beta chains, most appeared HLA-restricted in a later analysis.

The CDR3 is 12 residues long. Germline V gene data show CDR1 as SNHLY and CDR2 as FYNNEI. The V segment lost 6 bases and the J segment 5 bases; nucleotides outside the gene matches: 4. Worth noting for this clone: No antigen is known for it.

With 60 Vbeta and 13 Jbeta primers, the PCR was carried out. Generated by immunoSEQ multiplex PCR, the TCRdb table keeps only in-frame clones and is missing some. The sample lists some 130,000 clones, about 81% occurring once. The sample was PBMCs. The clonotype was recovered from a woman in her fifties or sixties in good health and CMV-seropositive. The rearrangement uses TRBV2 and TRBJ2-7, with 7 bases identical to TRBD1. The CDR3 spells CASSGTVNEQYF. As DNA, the CDR3 is TGTGCCAGCAGCGGGACAGTCAACGAGCAGTACTTC.